This record concerns one TCR beta chain sequence. This clonotype was counted ten times or more. The target of this receptor is not known. The record has no base qualities; no much larger clone is one base away. V is cut back by 0 bases and J by 6 bases, with 7 bases in the junction unmatched. The CDR3 measures 17 amino acids from cysteine to phenylalanine. The sequence is cut down to CDR3 DNA, 51 bases in frame from base 1. CDR1 is given as LNHNV and CDR2 as YYDKDF, both from the germline V gene (reference sequence). The data are from a study of T cells after yellow fever vaccination (dated by TCRdb to about 2019). Looking at the study overall: The SMART-Seq v4 Ultra Low Input RNA kit was used to prepare libraries from fractions with low cell numbers. To track T-cell clones before and after primary and booster YFV17D yellow fever vaccination, bulk TCR alpha and beta repertoires were sequenced longitudinally. Two healthy male donors, one aged 18 to 30 and one aged 30 to 40 years, made up the cohort. Blood was collected at multiple timepoints before and after primary and secondary immunization, and bulk PBMC replicates and cell subsets were isolated.

Paper-wide results and their limitations: A small fraction of clonotypes appeared in both the CD4 and CD8 compartments, likely as a result of convergent recombination. After the booster, most of the clones that had expanded following primary vaccination were detected again (roughly 96% of CD4 and around 90% of CD8), which suggests that memory was broadly maintained. The study included only a couple of donors, which limits how far the findings can be generalized. FACS-sorted repertoires could contain abundant contaminating clonotypes from the bulk population, so computational filtering was required. The secondary T-cell response was weaker than the primary response but faster, peaking on day 5 instead of day 15.

For sequencing, an Illumina NovaSeq 6000 was employed. Synthesis of TCR cDNA relied on 5'RACE template switching, a step that introduced a universal primer site along with unique molecular identifiers. Priming of cDNA synthesis was performed from both the TCR alpha and TCR beta constant segments. Library amplification involved two PCR steps, and the second step added sample barcodes and sequencing adapters. Sequencing of the libraries was done on either Illumina HiSeq 2500 (2x100 bp) or NovaSeq (2x150 bp). The paper's data handling went like this. Reads were demultiplexed and collapsed into UMI consensus sequences with MIGEC, and V(D)J alignment was performed with MiXCR. Using edgeR on replicate PBMC samples, clonotypes were called vaccine-responding if FDR was below 0.01 and the log2 fold change was above 5 up to day 15. CD4 or CD8 identity was assigned to each bulk clonotype according to whether the clonotype was present at higher abundance in the sequenced CD4 repertoire or the sequenced CD8 repertoire. TCRdb trimmed public reads at Q25 via fastp, called clones via MiXCR and kept in-frame beta chains. Identical CDR3 protein sequences are pooled into one entry, listed with their most common genes and DNA. These V and J calls rely on TCRdb rather than the paper's analysis. The sample profile shows 400,000 or so distinct CDR3 sequences; roughly a sixth of them were found once. The leading ten clones occupy roughly 19% of the sample.

The sample's treatment or condition label, decoded: live attenuated yellow fever vaccine strain. At every blood-draw timepoint, two biological replicates of bulk PBMCs were collected. PBMCs were isolated from peripheral blood using a standard Ficoll-Paque protocol. TriZol was used to extract RNA from bulk PBMCs, CD4 and CD8 fractions, and dextramer-positive and dextramer-negative fractions. The input for sequencing was PBMCs, taken before the yellow fever booster vaccination. The TCR originated in a man aged 18 to 30 who received the YFV17D yellow fever vaccine. The V and J genes are TRBV15 and TRBJ1-4; TRBD1 lines up with 10 middle nucleotides. The sequenced DNA: TGTGCCACCAGCAGAGATTTGGGACAGGGGTTCGATGAAAAACTGTTTTTT. This gives the protein CATSRDLGQGFDEKLFF. Reference TRBV15 and TRBJ1-4 proteins supply the regions before and after the CDR3; the full variable domain is: DAMVIQNPRYQVTQFGKPVTLSCSQTLNHNVMYWYQQKSSQAPKLLFHYYDKDFNNEADTPDNFQSRRPNTSFCFLDIRSPGLGDTAMYLCATSRDLGQGFDEKLFFGSGTQLSVL.